This T cell receptor (beta chain) was recovered during a study of T cell changes during pregnancy in multiple sclerosis. CDR1 is MDHEN, CDR2 SYDVKM, per germline. CDR3 size: 15 residues. V lost 7 bases, J lost 3 bases, and 12 bases stayed unmatched. Method: immunoSEQ multiplex PCR; TCRdb's copy keeps in-frame clones and lacks some. Here the sample spans approximately 44,000 clones, roughly 89% being singletons. This chain uses TRBV28 with TRBJ2-7; 7 bases match TRBD1. This TCR derives from a female donor with multiple sclerosis, enrolled in a pregnancy study. The sequences come from CD4+ T cells from peripheral blood mononuclear cells, collected in the first trimester of pregnancy. This chain's CDR3 is CASTQGGQSRYEQYF. The CDR3 nucleotides read TGTGCCAGCACCCAAGGGGGACAGAGCCGCTACGAGCAGTACTTC.